The 22 T cell receptor beta chains in this list originate from one sample, sequenced in a study of blood T cells in healthy people across ages. A second 7 to 11 cycle PCR used barcoded and J-beta primers. TCRdb re-analysed the 5' RACE reads in MiXCR, keeping a single row per CDR3 protein. The table lists roughly 1,500,000 distinct CDR3 sequences, 30% to 35% of them singletons. The sample was blood. The receptors come from a woman aged 25 to 39 in good health.

V usage is TRBV20-1 and J usage is TRBJ2-7, with TRBD2 matching over 11 bases. The DNA end is a closer match to TRBJ2-5, so the J assignment may be wrong. The CDR3 covers 16 residues. The germline gives CDR1 DFQATT, CDR2 SNEGSKA (reference sequence). CDR3 coding DNA: TGCAGTGCTACGCCCCAGACTAGCGGGATTCGCGGGACCCAGTACTTC. Its translation: CSATPQTSGIRGTQYF.

This clonotype has just a few counts. Here the CDR3 reads CASSLQGVSKQYF. The DNA for the CDR3 is TGTGCCAGCAGCTTACAGGGGGTATCGAAGCAGTACTTC. This chain connects TRBV11-1 to TRBJ2-7; TRBD1 matches 7 bases. The germline V gene encodes CDR1 SGHAT and CDR2 FQDESV (reference sequence). CDR3 size: 13 residues. V shed 2 bases, J shed 8 bases, and the junction held 6 bases outside the gene matches.

The V and J genes are TRBV9 and TRBJ2-2; D is unresolved. The CDR3 extends over 18 amino acids. Trimming removed 4 bases at V and 0 bases at J, with 19 bases between. In germline, CDR1 is SGDLS, CDR2 YYNGEE. CDR3 residues: CASSFSPRMTSNTGELFF. As DNA, the CDR3 is TGTGCCAGCAGCTTCTCCCCGAGGATGACTTCGAACACCGGGGAGCTGTTTTTT.

There are many counts of this clonotype. The rearrangement links TRBV29-1 to TRBJ2-7; D may be TRBD2 (6 bases). The germline CDR1 and CDR2 sequences are SQVTM and ANQGSEA. The CDR3 extends over 12 amino acids. The V end lost 6 bases, the J end lost 2 bases, and 11 bases lay between the germline ends. The CDR3 region is CSVGTVPYEQYF. In nucleotides, the CDR3 is TGCAGCGTGGGGACTGTACCCTACGAGCAGTACTTC.

The chain employs TRBV4-1 and TRBJ2-7, with 9 bases identical to TRBD1. In germline, CDR1 is MGHRA, CDR2 YSYEKL. Trimming removed 4 bases from V and 5 bases from J; junction bases left unmatched: 6. CDR3 length: 14 amino acids. The CDR3 DNA reads as TGCGCCAGCAGCCGGGACAGGGTAAGGCACGAGCAGTACTTC. It encodes CASSRDRVRHEQYF.

This clonotype was observed a few times. The CDR3 DNA reads TGTGCCAGCAGCAAAGAAAAGCGGGACTCATACAATGAGCAGTTCTTC. Its translation: CASSKEKRDSYNEQFF. The rearrangement uses TRBV21-1 and TRBJ2-1. TRBV21-1 is described as a pseudogene. The CDR3 is 16 residues long.

This clonotype was observed a single time. The V call is TRBV9, the J call TRBJ2-1, with D perhaps given as TRBD1 or TRBD2 (5 bases each). CDR3 length: 14 amino acids. V gave up 4 bases and J gave up 9 bases, with 17 bases separating them. CDR1 is SGDLS and CDR2 is YYNGEE in the germline V gene. The CDR3 loop is CASSPHGANTEQFF. The CDR3 DNA follows: TGTGCCAGCAGCCCACACGGGGCCAACACTGAGCAGTTCTTC.

The V gene is TRBV5-1, the J gene TRBJ2-7, with a possible D match to TRBD1 (8 bases). The V gene lost 4 bases and the J gene lost 5 bases, with 16 bases spanning the gap. Germline loops: CDR1 SGHRS, CDR2 YFSETQ. CDR3 length equals 14 residues. CDR3 region: CASSDTGGGNEQYF. The DNA of the CDR3 is TGCGCCAGCAGCGACACAGGGGGGGGTAACGAGCAGTACTTC. Complete variable domain (other parts from reference TRBV5-1 and TRBJ2-7): KAGVTQTPRYLIKTRGQQVTLSCSPISGHRSVSWYQQTPGQGLQFLFEYFSETQRNKGNFPGRFSGRQFSNSRSEMNVSTLELGDSALYLCASSDTGGGNEQYFGPGTRLTVT.

About this clonotype: Just one base apart from a much larger clone, this may be a read error. The genes are TRBV7-2 and TRBJ2-7; D is unclear. Germline CDR1 SGHTA, CDR2 FQGNSA. The CDR3 consists of 13 residues. V lost 10 bases and J lost 3, with 16 bases in between. The CDR3 sequence is CANSYRQLYEQYF. DNA for the CDR3: TGTGCCAACAGTTACCGACAACTCTACGAGCAGTACTTC.

This clonotype came up many times. The rearrangement joins TRBV29-1 to TRBJ2-7; TRBD1 matches at 8 bases. Germline CDR1 SQVTM, CDR2 ANQGSEA. The length of the CDR3 is 14 residues. With V trimmed by 1 base and J by 2 bases, 4 bases remained unmatched. CDR3 bases: TGCAGCGTTGAAGCCCGGGACAGGACCTACGAGCAGTACTTC. The encoded protein is CSVEARDRTYEQYF.

Details on this clonotype: Its ends do not fully match the called genes, so a read error is possible. The chain couples TRBV2 to TRBJ2-5, with D perhaps TRBD1 or TRBD2 (6 bases each). Germline CDR1 is SNHLY and CDR2 is FYNNEI. This CDR3 region has 16 residues. This chain's CDR3 is CTSSEGGGLFQETQYF. As DNA, the CDR3 is TGTACCAGCAGTGAAGGAGGGGGGCTGTTCCAAGAGACCCAGTACTTC.

This clonotype was counted a few times. V is TRBV10-1 and J is TRBJ2-7, with 10 bases lining up with TRBD2. Germline CDR1 WNHNN, CDR2 SYGVQD (reference sequence). With V trimmed by 3 bases and J by 4 bases, 6 bases remained unmatched. The CDR3 has 15 amino acids. The CDR3 DNA reads TGCGCCAGCAGTGACCTAGCGGGGGTCTCATACGAGCAGTACTTC. Translated: CASSDLAGVSYEQYF.

The chain carries TRBV20-1 and TRBJ2-1; 15 bases are a match to TRBD2. The CDR3 extends over 18 amino acids. Germline assignment: CDR1 DFQATT and CDR2 SNEGSKA (reference sequence). The V and J ends lost 3 bases and 7 bases, in that order; junction bases with no gene match: 13. This CDR3 is CSARGLAGGPSVRNEQFF. The CDR3, as DNA: TGCAGTGCTAGGGGACTAGCGGGGGGCCCCAGTGTTAGGAATGAGCAGTTCTTC.

CDR3 bases: TGTGCCAGCAGTTCCTCCGGGACGTCCGGAAACACCATATATTTT. Its translation: CASSSSGTSGNTIYF. This chain uses TRBV27 with TRBJ1-3; possibly TRBD1 for D (5 bases). Trimming left V 4 bases short and J 4 bases short, with 14 bases between. The germline gives CDR1 MNHEY, CDR2 SMNVEV (reference sequence). The CDR3 has 15 residues.

The chain links TRBV10-3 to TRBJ2-1; D is undetermined. The germline CDR1 and CDR2 sequences are ENHRY and SYGVKD. This CDR3 has 14 amino acids. V lost 4 bases to trimming and J lost 2 bases, with 9 bases between them. The CDR3 sequence: CAISAGVTYNEQFF. The DNA of the CDR3 is TGTGCCATCAGTGCTGGGGTAACCTACAATGAGCAGTTCTTC.

The V call is TRBV20-1, the J call TRBJ1-1, with D possibly TRBD1 on 5 matching bases. This CDR3 is built from 9 residues. V dropped 3 bases and J dropped 11 bases, with 7 bases sitting between them. CDR1 is DFQATT, CDR2 SNEGSKA, per germline (reference sequence). The CDR3 loop reads CSAREGAFF. The CDR3 DNA reads TGCAGTGCTAGGGAGGGGGCTTTCTTT.

With respect to this clonotype: This could be a read error, since a much larger clone is one nucleotide away. The chain couples TRBV5-1 to TRBJ2-7; tentative D call: TRBD2 (6 bases). CDR1 and CDR2 (germline): SGHRS, YFSETQ. The CDR3 is made up of 16 amino acids. V shed 0 bases and J shed 3 bases, with 16 bases lying between them. CDR3 nucleotides: TGCGCCAGCAGCTTGGGGCCGGACGGGGGAAGCTACGAGCAGTACTTC. Its translation is CASSLGPDGGSYEQYF. Drawing the rest from reference TRBV5-1 and TRBJ2-7, the complete variable domain is KAGVTQTPRYLIKTRGQQVTLSCSPISGHRSVSWYQQTPGQGLQFLFEYFSETQRNKGNFPGRFSGRQFSNSRSEMNVSTLELGDSALYLCASSLGPDGGSYEQYFGPGTRLTVT.

This clonotype was seen only a few times. CDR3: CASSVDRGGNQPQHF. The DNA of the CDR3 is TGTGCCAGCAGTGTGGACAGGGGCGGCAATCAGCCCCAGCATTTT. J is TRBJ1-5 and V is TRBV2, with TRBD1 matching 9 bases. Unmatched junction bases numbered 3, after V lost 4 bases and J lost 2 bases. Germline-derived CDR1 and CDR2 are SNHLY and FYNNEI. The CDR3 is made up of 15 amino acids. Supplemented by reference TRBV2 and TRBJ1-5, the full variable domain reads EPEVTQTPSHQVTQMGQEVILRCVPISNHLYFYWYRQILGQKVEFLVSFYNNEISEKSEIFDDQFSVERPDGSNFTLKIRSTKLEDSAMYFCASSVDRGGNQPQHFGDGTRLSIL.

This clonotype has just one count. CDR3 residues: CASSWGDLEPPYEQYF. The CDR3 nucleotides are TGTGCCAGCAGCTGGGGGGACCTAGAGCCGCCCTACGAGCAGTACTTC. The gene calls are TRBV2 and TRBJ2-7, with D tentatively TRBD2 (6 bases). Trimming took 6 bases from V and 2 from J, leaving 20 bases between them. Per the germline V gene, CDR1 is SNHLY and CDR2 is FYNNEI. The CDR3 totals 16 residues.

As regards this clonotype: Compared with germline, one end of the junction differs, possibly owing to a read error. The chain combines TRBV4-2 with TRBJ2-1, with TRBD2 matching over 7 bases. Germline lookup yields CDR1 LGHNA and CDR2 YNFKEQ. The CDR3 is made up of 20 amino acids. The CDR3 coding sequence is TGTGCCAGCAGCCAGGGAAAAAGTAGACTAGCACTGAGCTCCTGCAATGAGCAGTTCTTC. It yields the protein CASSQGKSRLALSSCNEQFF.

Concerning this clonotype itself: One junction end disagrees with the germline gene, perhaps due to a read error. The chain has TRBV9 and TRBJ2-1, with 8 bases matching TRBD1. This CDR3 has 15 amino acids. CDR1 and CDR2 (germline): SGDLS, YYNGEE. DNA for the CDR3: TGTGCCGGCAGCTCGACAGGGGATATTACTAATGAGCAGTTCTTC. Its protein is CAGSSTGDITNEQFF.

The V call is TRBV18, the J call TRBJ1-1, with D hard to call. CDR3 size: 14 residues. V shed 2 bases and J shed 0 bases, with 7 bases lying between them. Germline-derived CDR1 and CDR2 are KGHSH and LQKENI. The CDR3, as DNA: TGTGCCAGCTCACCAGGGTACTTGAACACTGAAGCTTTCTTT. Its translation: CASSPGYLNTEAFF.